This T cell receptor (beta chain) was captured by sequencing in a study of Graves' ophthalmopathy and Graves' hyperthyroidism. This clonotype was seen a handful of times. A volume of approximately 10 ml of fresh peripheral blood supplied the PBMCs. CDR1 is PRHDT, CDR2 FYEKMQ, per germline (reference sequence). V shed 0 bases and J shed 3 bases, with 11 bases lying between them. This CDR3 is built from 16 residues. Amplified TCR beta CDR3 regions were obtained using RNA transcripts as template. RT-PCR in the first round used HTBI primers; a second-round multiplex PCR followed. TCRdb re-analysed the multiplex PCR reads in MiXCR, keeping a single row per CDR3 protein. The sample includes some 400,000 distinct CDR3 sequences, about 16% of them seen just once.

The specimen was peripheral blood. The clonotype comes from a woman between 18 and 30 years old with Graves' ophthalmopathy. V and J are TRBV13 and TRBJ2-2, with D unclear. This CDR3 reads CASSLGYAGDTGELFF. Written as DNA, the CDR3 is TGTGCCAGCAGCTTAGGTTATGCAGGAGACACCGGGGAGCTGTTTTTT.